This T cell receptor (beta chain) was documented in a study of blood T cell repertoires in COVID-19. J gave up 8 bases and V 0 bases, and 14 bases lay outside the gene matches. Germline V lookup: CDR1 ENHRY, CDR2 SYGVKD. CDR3 length equals 18 residues. Data came from immunoSEQ multiplex PCR; TCRdb stores just in-frame clones and leaves some out. The sample yields around 360,000 clones, over 75% seen once. The chain recombines TRBV10-3 with TRBJ1-4; 8 nucleotides match TRBD1. The sequenced sample consisted of PBMCs or T cells enriched from blood (not recorded which). The TCR sequence derives from a woman aged 25 to 45 who had recovered from COVID-19. In nucleotides, the CDR3 is TGTGCCATCAGTGAGTCCCTTCGACGACAGGGGAGGGGAGAAAAACTGTTTTTT. Translating gives CAISESLRRQGRGEKLFF.